The T cell receptor beta chain described here comes from a study of cytomegalovirus exposure and HLA in healthy donors (dated by TCRdb to about 2017). About the full investigation: An earlier analysis of some 620 of the donors reported under 300 Gb of sequence data and 100 million to 120 million unique TCR beta sequences obtained from about 180 million T cells. Among the roughly 400 genotyped donors, about 85% belonged to the genetic ancestry cluster associated with self-reported Caucasian donors. An early release covering just under 650 HLA-typed donors comprised around 300 gigabases of sequencing data and approximately 85 million unique TCR sequences. The T cell repertoires of 550 to 850 subjects were profiled by immunosequencing and related to cytomegalovirus serostatus. To decide whether each TCR beta V gene segment behaved as functional or pseudogenic, an earlier analysis of approximately 620 of the donors relied on high-throughput TCR beta sequencing. Five DR-DQ haplotypes were handled as single units for association and clustering, since linkage in the cohort was strong. On average, roughly 240,000 unique TCR beta nucleotide sequences were sequenced per donor among fewer than 500 genotyped donors of the cohort, with 15% to 20% of those sequences being non-productive. In addition to the first cohort of about 650 subjects, a separate validation cohort of under 150 different subjects was used. The study combined high-throughput TCR immunosequencing, statistical association of individual TCRs with disease status, and machine learning to predict cytomegalovirus infection status. The later analysis used no new phenotypic data to find candidate immune exposures, relying instead on TCR beta sequences and their occurrence across donors. The study aimed to test whether cataloging public T cell receptors could reveal signatures of past pathogen exposure. Genome-wide SNP genotypes for about 65% of the 666 donors were used in a later genetic analysis, which treated that subset as a discovery cohort. A later analysis re-analyzed previously published TCR beta repertoires from about 730 donors and added high-resolution HLA genotyping to study TCR occurrence patterns. HLA typing included class I and class II loci at four-digit resolution. Donor age, sex, ethnicity and CMV serostatus were compiled alongside the repertoire data. Typing coverage differed by locus: A, B, C, DRB1 and DQB1 were typed in roughly 620-630 donors, DQA1 in about 510, DPA1 in approximately 600, and DPB1 in roughly 450. All discovery cohort repertoires had been generated on a single sequencing platform. Points the paper makes about the study in general: In a later analysis, the rate of TCR association differed among HLA loci, with DRB1 alleles having the most associated TCRs and HLA-C alleles having the fewest. Strong co-occurrence of HLA alleles, especially DR and DQ, made assigning TCR associations to individual alleles difficult. Linkage disequilibrium might explain the correlated functional status among segregating V segments, but an unknown experimental factor could not be ruled out. Compared with the roughly 700-donor mean, donors in an Asian-associated ancestry cluster had fewer N-insertions in productive TCRs, according to a later genetic analysis. Across donors, most TCR sequences were observed very rarely, whereas some public TCRs were present in many individuals. A later analysis found that most CMV-associated TCR beta chains appeared HLA-restricted, with HLA associations seemingly driven largely by CMV exposure. Roughly 17 rarely observed V segments, including chromosome 9 orphons, were excluded from the earlier analysis of some 590 of the donors because counts were too low. Cytomegalovirus status was reported to be diagnosed by the classifier with high specificity and sensitivity in both the original and validation cohorts. In vitro tests confirmed that a few of the cytomegalovirus-associated TCR beta chains recognize cytomegalovirus antigens. The study gave a list of around 170 TCR beta chains associated with cytomegalovirus. Specific HLA alleles were associated with 15,000 to 20,000 TCR beta sequences at a false discovery rate of 0.05 in a later analysis. The sequencing pipeline was judged likely to have produced a cluster of highly shared sequence variants as a technical artifact. This cohort had only TCR beta chains sequenced, and the lack of alpha or paired-chain data limited which features could be detected. Because the 87-base-pair reads could not distinguish some IMGT-functional V segments, including TRBV6-2 and TRBV6-3, those segments were excluded. Immune exposure information for the cohort was limited to CMV serostatus. V-gene and J-gene trimming of TCR beta chains was associated with a missense DCLRE1C variant in a later genetic analysis, and the association was replicated in an independent cohort. Because HLA typing was missing for some donors at each locus, association tests included only the typed subset. Sequencing depth was assumed to be roughly uniform across donors in the presence/absence analyses, though that assumption may not hold. In a later analysis, several top co-occurrence clusters were reported to appear linked to parvovirus B19, influenza, CMV and Epstein-Barr virus. A further reported finding was that TCR beta sequences accurately predicted the HLA-A and HLA-B alleles for most subjects in the first cohort. In an earlier analysis of approximately 600 of the donors, most TCR beta V segments were observed in productive rearrangements about 90% or about 30% of the time, broadly matching IMGT annotations. The authors suggested that the approach could potentially be extended to other disease states and immunological phenotypes. In a later analysis, HLA-associated TCR beta chains were found to be more clonally expanded and to have lower generation probabilities than equally common non-associated chains.

The table lists this clone with a few counts. No antigen is known for it. Base-call qualities are not available, and no considerably larger clone is one nucleotide away. The cohort comprised around 690 healthy bone marrow donors. All cohort members were sampled while nominally healthy, although unrecorded immune exposures were likely present. The donor was CMV seronegative and was included in the group of hundreds of seronegative cohort members. A peripheral blood sample was collected from each donor, and TCR beta sequencing was performed on peripheral blood mononuclear cells. The Qiagen DNeasy Blood Extraction Kit was used to extract genomic DNA from the blood cell samples. Based on the germline V gene (reference sequence), the CDR1 and CDR2 sequences are SEHNR and FQNEAQ. V lost 1 base and J lost 9 bases, and the count of bases not matched to a germline gene is 8. The CDR3 contains 15 residues, cysteine and phenylalanine counted. Here the CDR3 DNA is all that survives: 45 bases in frame from base 1.

The library was made by the immunoSEQ multiplex PCR assay. A mixture of 60 forward primers for TCR Vbeta segments and 13 reverse primers for TCR Jbeta segments was used in the multiplex PCR. Amplification of the CDR3 region of rearranged TCR beta genes was performed with a multiplex PCR assay on genomic DNA. On the Illumina HiSeq System, the amplified TCR beta libraries were sequenced as 87-base-pair reads. The original pipeline was this. Across the 670 or so repertoires, a later analysis counted 78 million or so unique TCR beta chains, around 11 million of which were shared by at least two donors. A nearest-neighbor algorithm error-corrected the raw reads and collapsed the reads into unique sequences, merging closely related sequences to remove PCR and sequencing errors. Alignment of CDR3 sequences to IMGT reference sequences was used to assign V, D and J gene segments. Each retained sequence needed at least a six-nucleotide match to both a V gene segment and a J gene segment. Rearrangements were classified as productive when the CDR3 lacked stop codons and remained in frame with V and J, and all other rearrangements were classified as non-productive. Following IMGT convention, CDR3 was defined as the stretch from the second conserved V-encoded cysteine up to the conserved J-encoded phenylalanine. The earlier analysis of about 500 of the donors excluded sequences that lacked an unambiguous match to a single V gene segment. An earlier analysis of approximately 590 of the donors classified V segments as functional when productive rearrangements were above 56.7% and as segregating when the standard deviation between donors was above 5%. A statistical classification framework was developed to diagnose cytomegalovirus status using the catalog of TCR beta chain sequences. In a later analysis, TCR nucleotide sequences were compared against IMGT/GENE-DB human TR gene sequences so that V and J genes could be assigned. In a later analysis, CDR3 sequences and most-parsimonious VDJ recombination scenarios were assigned using the TCRdist pipeline. In a later analysis, each TCR beta chain was defined by its CDR3 amino acid sequence together with its V-gene family, and reads without a unique V-gene family were excluded. To address suspected cross-contamination and a sequencing artifact, a later analysis removed a few hundred highly shared, low-generation-probability nucleotide sequences. For each public chain, a later analysis derived a clonal expansion index from normalized ranks of inferred template counts within each repertoire. In a later analysis, generation probabilities were computed with a VDJ recombination model fitted to out-of-frame rearrangements, and the resulting probabilities were checked against IGoR. In a later analysis, TCR-TCR, TCR-HLA and TCR-CMV co-occurrence was scored with hypergeometric tests, and a repertoire-size bias correction was applied to TCR pairs. False discovery rates were estimated in a later analysis by permuting HLA or CMV assignments 20 times. In a later analysis, co-occurring TCRs were grouped with DBSCAN, and TCRdist sequence similarity was added when clustering was performed within HLA-allele-positive subsets. Repertoires with fewer than 30,000 or more than 120,000 public chains were left out of co-occurrence clustering, as were four to six repertoires with anomalous nucleotide sharing. TCRdb stores this immuneACCESS table with in-frame sequences only. Part of the clones is absent; in the studies checked, under half of the shortfall reflects unresolved V genes, and no reason is known for the rest. That table gives V, J and clone size, and the DNA gave D and trimming. Within this sample are around 150,000 clones, with 65% to 80% of them counted one time only. Around 4% of the sample goes to the ten largest clones.

The sequence was obtained from a man aged 40-55 years in good health and CMV-seronegative. Recombination linked TRBV7-9 to TRBJ2-1, and TRBD2 aligns with 8 junction nucleotides. What was sequenced was PBMCs. Here the CDR3 is given as CASSLVVAGRAEQFF. In nucleotides, the sequence is TGTGCCAGCAGCTTAGTCGTAGCGGGGCGGGCTGAGCAGTTCTTC.